The clone carrying this TCR beta chain occurred many times. Its antigen is unidentified. CDR3 length: 15 residues. The germline V gene encodes CDR1 SGHTA and CDR2 FQGNSA. Trimming cost V 0 bases and J 4 bases, with 13 bases left between them. This sample stems from a study of T cells in Graves' hyperthyroidism and ophthalmopathy. Regarding the study as a whole: Model predictions of ophthalmopathy came a median about 6.3 months before onset.

RNA transcripts were the template for amplifying TCR beta CDR3 regions. First-round RT-PCR targeting the TCR CDR3 was performed with the HTBI primer set. TCRdb re-called the multiplex PCR reads with MiXCR, one entry per CDR3 protein. The sample has around 210,000 distinct CDR3 sequences, about a sixth seen once. This TCR came from a woman aged 50 to 65 with Graves' hyperthyroidism. V and J are TRBV7-2 and TRBJ2-7; either TRBD1 or TRBD2 may fit D (6 bases each). Sequenced material: blood. The CDR3 nucleotides read TGTGCCAGCAGCTTAGCGCCGATAGGGGGGTACGAGCAGTACTTC. This encodes CASSLAPIGGYEQYF.